Each of the 21 T cell receptor beta chains below was sequenced from the same sample in a study of regulatory T cells in long-lasting Graves disease. Time point described: newly diagnosed GD, antithyroid drugs for less than 3 months. Making the TCR library involved RNA that had been extracted from PBMCs. Sequencing libraries for TCR beta were prepared with iRepertoire HTBI primers and Arm-PCR of CDR3 regions. From the multiplex PCR reads, TCRdb called clonotypes with MiXCR, one entry per CDR3 protein. The table has about 220,000 distinct CDR3 sequences, less than 20% seen once; the top ten hold 12%. The sample was also reused in another study, on T cells in Graves' hyperthyroidism and ophthalmopathy.

The specimen was peripheral blood mononuclear cells (PBMCs), collected at new diagnosis, from a patient treated with antithyroid drugs. The origin of the receptors is a woman aged 25 to 39 with Graves disease.

This clonotype was counted ten times or more. A far larger clone differs by one base, so this is likely a read error. The J gene is TRBJ2-7, the V gene TRBV5-5, with D perhaps matching TRBD1 or TRBD2 (5 bases each). Germline lookup yields CDR1 SGHKS and CDR2 YYEKEE (reference sequence). The CDR3 has 12 amino acids. Trimming took 3 bases from V and 4 from J, leaving 8 bases between them. The CDR3 region has the DNA TGTGCCAGCAGCTGGGACGGTTACGAGCAGTACTTC. This sequence encodes CASSWDGYEQYF.

This clonotype was observed at least ten times. CDR3 region: CASSVGWNRDSHEQYF. The CDR3 bases are TGTGCCAGCAGCGTAGGGTGGAACCGGGACAGCCACGAGCAGTACTTC. The chain couples TRBV9 to TRBJ2-7; 7 positions agree with TRBD1. The ends lost 0 bases at V and 5 bases at J; junction bases unmatched: 11. The germline gives CDR1 SGDLS, CDR2 YYNGEE. The CDR3 is made up of 16 amino acids.

This clonotype was detected ten times or more. This chain joins TRBV6-1 and TRBJ1-4; D remains ambiguous. V lost 0 bases and J 7 bases, leaving 6 bases between the germline ends. The germline V gene encodes CDR1 MNHNS and CDR2 SASEGT. This CDR3 region has 13 residues. The CDR3 reads CASSEARVEKLFF. In DNA form, the CDR3 reads TGTGCCAGCAGTGAAGCGCGCGTTGAAAAACTGTTTTTT.

This clonotype was observed many times. The genes are TRBV12-3 or TRBV12-4 and TRBJ1-5, with D uncertain. The CDR3 length is 16 residues. Trimming cost V 5 bases and J 2 bases, with 16 bases left between them. CDR3 in DNA: TGTGCCAGCAGTCCTCTTGGGCGGCCCGGCAATCAGCCCCAGCATTTT. Translated: CASSPLGRPGNQPQHF.

In this sample, this clonotype turned up a few times. The chain recombines TRBV20-1 with TRBJ2-1; 13 bases agree with TRBD2. Trimming at V came to 2 bases and at J to 6 bases, leaving 4 bases not matched to a gene. This CDR3 has 15 residues. Germline-derived CDR1 and CDR2 are DFQATT and SNEGSKA (reference sequence). CDR3 nucleotide sequence: TGCAGTGCTAGATCAGGACTAGCGGGGGTCAATGAGCAGTTCTTC. It yields the protein CSARSGLAGVNEQFF.

This clonotype has just a few counts. This chain connects TRBV5-4 to TRBJ1-1; D is unclear. Trimming left V 2 bases short and J 0 bases short, with 5 bases between. This CDR3 has 13 amino acids. Germline lookup yields CDR1 SGHNT and CDR2 YYREEE (reference sequence). The CDR3 loop is CASSLPMNTEAFF. Here the CDR3 DNA reads TGTGCCAGCAGCTTACCCATGAACACTGAAGCTTTCTTT.

This clonotype was counted a few times. The rearrangement uses TRBV7-2 and TRBJ2-2; 10 positions agree with TRBD2. Trimming at V came to 6 bases and at J to 8 bases, leaving 15 bases not matched to a gene. This CDR3 has 17 amino acids. The germline gives CDR1 SGHTA, CDR2 FQGNSA. CDR3 nucleotide sequence: TGTGCCAGCAGTCCAAGGGCGAGCGGGAGGGCCGAGGGGGAGCTGTTTTTT. It yields the protein CASSPRASGRAEGELFF.

At least ten counts were recorded for this clonotype. The chain has TRBV20-1 and TRBJ2-3, with D unresolved. In germline, CDR1 is DFQATT, CDR2 SNEGSKA (reference sequence). This CDR3 has 12 amino acids. V was trimmed by 2 bases and J by 4 bases, leaving 7 bases between them. CDR3 loop: CSARSAPDTQYF. Written as DNA, the CDR3 is TGCAGTGCTAGAAGTGCCCCAGATACGCAGTATTTT.

In this sample, this clonotype turned up many times. V usage is TRBV28 and J usage is TRBJ2-5; TRBD1 matches at 10 bases. V shed 8 bases, J shed 5 bases, and the junction held 5 bases outside the gene matches. In germline, CDR1 is MDHEN, CDR2 SYDVKM. The CDR3 is 13 amino acids. As DNA, the CDR3 is TGTGCCAGCCAGCCGGGACAGGGGGAGACCCAGTACTTC. This gives the protein CASQPGQGETQYF.

The J gene is TRBJ1-3, the V gene TRBV6-1, with a possible D match to TRBD1 (6 bases). Germline loops: CDR1 MNHNS, CDR2 SASEGT. Between the trimmed V and J ends, which lost 6 bases and 4 bases, there was a span of 13 bases. This CDR3 has 14 amino acids. In DNA form, the CDR3 reads TGTGCCAGCAGCCCAGGGGTCATCGGAAACACCATATATTTT. This sequence encodes CASSPGVIGNTIYF.

This clonotype was seen at least ten times. V and J are TRBV28 and TRBJ2-7; 9 bases map to TRBD1. V shed 7 bases, J shed 1 base, and the junction held 8 bases outside the gene matches. The germline gives CDR1 MDHEN, CDR2 SYDVKM. The CDR3 covers 15 residues. The CDR3 DNA follows: TGTGCCAGCACCCTCACCGGGACAGGGTCCTACGAGCAGTACTTC. Translation gives CASTLTGTGSYEQYF.

Only a few counts were recorded for this clonotype. The V gene is TRBV28, the J gene TRBJ1-1; D gene unclear. This CDR3 is 10 amino acids long. With 6 bases removed from V and 11 bases from J, the gap between germline ends came to 10 bases. Germline lookup yields CDR1 MDHEN and CDR2 SYDVKM. The chain's CDR3 is CASRGTRAFF. The CDR3 DNA follows: TGTGCCAGCAGGGGTACCAGGGCTTTCTTT.

This clonotype has a count of ten or more. This rearrangement joins TRBV5-1 to TRBJ1-1; 9 bases agree with TRBD1. The germline V gene encodes CDR1 SGHRS and CDR2 YFSETQ. This CDR3 spans 13 amino acids. J gave up 2 bases and V 7 bases, and 3 bases lay outside the gene matches. The CDR3 region has the DNA TGCGCCAGCCTGGACAGGGGAAACACTGAAGCTTTCTTT. Translation gives CASLDRGNTEAFF.

This clonotype was observed a handful of times. The CDR3: CASSLTGGTGLGEQFF. The CDR3 coding sequence is TGTGCCAGCAGCTTAACGGGGGGGACAGGGTTAGGGGAGCAGTTCTTC. The genes are TRBV7-3 and TRBJ2-1; 9 bases agree with TRBD1. After removal of 0 bases from V and 10 bases from J, the junction contained 10 bases not matched to a gene. The germline gives CDR1 SGHTA, CDR2 FQGTGA. CDR3 length equals 16 residues. The full variable domain, rest sourced from reference TRBV7-3 and TRBJ2-1, is GAGVSQTPSNKVTEKGKYVELRCDPISGHTALYWYRQSLGQGPEFLIYFQGTGAADDSGLPNDRFFAVRPEGSVSTLKIQRTERGDSAVYLCASSLTGGTGLGEQFFGPGTRLTVL.

This sequence joins TRBV5-1 and TRBJ2-7; 9 nucleotides align to TRBD2. From germline, CDR1 is SGHRS and CDR2 YFSETQ. The CDR3 contains 15 residues. The V gene end was trimmed by 6 bases and the J gene end by 3 bases; junction bases not matched to a gene: 10. This CDR3 is CASIWVGSGGYEQYF. Written as DNA, the CDR3 is TGCGCCAGCATTTGGGTTGGTAGCGGGGGCTACGAGCAGTACTTC.

The CDR3 reads CASSIDGGGQYYTDTQYF. DNA of the CDR3: TGTGCCAGTAGTATAGACGGCGGGGGGCAGTATTACACAGATACGCAGTATTTT. The V gene is TRBV19, the J gene TRBJ2-3; TRBD2 aligns across 8 bases. The CDR3 is 18 amino acids. CDR1 and CDR2 (germline): LNHDA, SQIVND (reference sequence). Germline trimming cut 0 bases from V and 2 bases from J; bases unmatched to any gene: 10. The whole variable domain, filled in from reference TRBV19 and TRBJ2-3, reads DGGITQSPKYLFRKEGQNVTLSCEQNLNHDAMYWYRQDPGQGLRLIYYSQIVNDFQKGDIAEGYSVSREKKESFPLTVTSAQKNPTAFYLCASSIDGGGQYYTDTQYFGPGTRLTVL.

The chain has TRBV9 and TRBJ2-2, with D possibly being TRBD1 (6 bases). The CDR3 is 19 amino acids. Germline CDR1 and CDR2: SGDLS and YYNGEE. Trimming removed 3 bases from V and 1 base from J, with 22 bases in between. In DNA, the CDR3 is TGTGCCAGCAGCGAGGGAGCATACAGGGCTCGGTTGAACACCGGGGAGCTGTTTTTT. Its protein product is CASSEGAYRARLNTGELFF.

Turning to this clonotype: A read error is the likely source, as a far larger clone sits one nucleotide away. This chain uses TRBV20-1 with TRBJ2-1; 13 bases match TRBD2. Germline CDR1 is DFQATT and CDR2 is SNEGSKA (reference sequence). The CDR3 runs 17 residues. The CDR3 sequence: CSANRPGLAGSPYEQCF. CDR3 DNA: TGCAGTGCTAACCGACCGGGACTAGCGGGATCTCCGTACGAGCAGTGCTTC.

The chain links TRBV20-1 to TRBJ2-5; possible D gene TRBD1, 5 bases. The CDR3 consists of 15 residues. CDR1 DFQATT and CDR2 SNEGSKA come from the germline V gene (reference sequence). V shed 0 bases and J shed 5 bases, with 16 bases lying between them. DNA for the CDR3: TGCAGTGCTAGAGATCCCAGGCAGGGTGTGGAGACCCAGTACTTC. It encodes CSARDPRQGVETQYF.

This clonotype was found many times. V gene TRBV20-1 combines with J gene TRBJ2-1; 11 bases map to TRBD2. Germline CDR1 reads DFQATT; CDR2 reads SNEGSKA (reference sequence). The trim removed 0 bases at V and 3 bases at J, leaving 7 bases unmatched. The CDR3 is 17 amino acids. DNA for the CDR3: TGCAGTGCTAGAGAGCGAACCGGGACTAGCGGCTACAATGAGCAGTTCTTC. Translating gives CSARERTGTSGYNEQFF.

In this sample, this clonotype turned up many times. One end of the junction does not line up with germline, which may come from a read error. The chain recombines TRBV6-1 with TRBJ2-4, with 11 bases identical to TRBD2. There are 15 residues in the CDR3. The germline gives CDR1 MNHNS, CDR2 SASEGT. The CDR3 bases are TGTGCCAGCAGGGAAGCGATACTAGCGGGGGCCATTCAGTACTTC. It specifies CASREAILAGAIQYF.